This T cell receptor (beta chain) was captured by sequencing in a study of identical twins. Broader study findings: The presence of invariant MAIT and iNKT cells could partly confound analyses of zero-insertion sequences. An excess of low generation probability was shown by twin-shared out-of-frame alpha sequences.

MiXCR, run by TCRdb on the 5' RACE reads, gives a single entry per CDR3 protein. The sample lists some 900,000 distinct CDR3 sequences, around 12% occurring once. Germline CDR1 and CDR2: LGHDT and YNNKEL (reference sequence). The CDR3 spans 15 residues. With V trimmed by 2 bases and J by 7 bases, 7 bases remained unmatched. Only a few counts were recorded for this clonotype. Its antigen is currently unknown. This same sample was also part of a study on yellow fever vaccine responses in identical twins.

The specimen was PBMCs. The receptor's source is a woman aged 18-30 years in good health. This sequence joins TRBV3-1 and TRBJ2-2; TRBD1 aligns across 7 bases. The CDR3, as DNA: TGTGCCAGCAGCCAACAACAGGGGATCGGCGGGGAGCTGTTTTTT. This gives the protein CASSQQQGIGGELFF.